This T cell receptor (beta chain) comes out of a study of response to subunit inactivated influenza vaccine. Overall study results and limits: It was suggested by the authors that few new T cells are recruited by each seasonal influenza vaccination.

Germline V gene lookup returns CDR1 MNHEY and CDR2 SVGEGT. The length of the CDR3 is 15 residues. V shed 4 bases and J 5 bases; nucleotides not matched to a gene: 6. One entry per CDR3 protein results from TCRdb running MiXCR on the RT-PCR reads. This sample has hundreds of thousands of distinct CDR3 sequences, with roughly 20% found just once. The sample holds a few counts of this clonotype. The antigen is undetermined. The material sequenced was PBMCs from blood, taken less than 22 months after vaccination. The TCR originated in a man between 50 and 69 years old who received an inactivated influenza vaccine. The V gene is TRBV6-2 or TRBV6-3, the J gene TRBJ2-3; 10 bases are a match to TRBD2. The CDR3 loop reads CASSSGTSEGDTQYF. The CDR3 DNA is TGTGCCAGCAGTTCCGGGACTAGCGAGGGAGATACGCAGTATTTT.